The sequence of this TCR beta chain was determined in a study of cytomegalovirus exposure and HLA in healthy donors. Germline V CDR1 and CDR2: MNHNS, SASEGT. CDR3 length equals 13 residues. J lost 2 bases, V lost 10 bases, and 7 bases had no gene match. The data were produced by immunoSEQ multiplex PCR, yet TCRdb's version contains in-frame clones alone and is incomplete. Among about 310,000 clones, 70% to 90% were seen once, and the ten largest hold around 0.88%. This clone was counted at least ten times. This chain connects TRBV6-1 to TRBJ2-5; 7 nucleotides match TRBD2. The TCR was taken from a man aged 30 to 45 in good health and CMV-seronegative. Material for sequencing was PBMCs. The chain's CDR3 is CATGRGEQETQYF. CDR3 coding DNA: TGTGCCACGGGTCGGGGGGAACAAGAGACCCAGTACTTC.